This T cell receptor beta chain was profiled in a study of blood T cells in healthy people across ages. The wider study: Through template switching, about one barcoded beta molecule was captured per two T cells, as measured in model experiments.

After removal of 1 base from V and 4 bases from J, the junction contained 9 bases not matched to a gene. The CDR3 is 17 residues long. Germline CDR1 SGHDT, CDR2 YYEEEE. Primed by a sample-barcoded 5' primer and a J-beta primer mix, a second PCR proceeded for about 6 to 12 cycles. TCRdb processed the 5' RACE reads anew with MiXCR; each CDR3 protein has one entry. This table has approximately 800,000 distinct CDR3 sequences, 25% to 30% appearing once. Total RNA extracted from each sample amounted to at least 5.5 micrograms. These records were also assigned to another study, of T cells of mothers and their children. This second report adds: Barcodes for each sample and 2-4 random nucleotides were added by the M1S primer used in the second PCR. Comparable shaping of TCR recombination output by thymic selection was observed in related and unrelated pairs.

Sample: blood. This sequence originates from a boy between 10 and 17 years old in good health. V is TRBV5-6 and J is TRBJ1-5, with 9 bases fitting TRBD1. In DNA, the CDR3 is TGTGCCAGCAGCTTGACAGGGGGCAGCTTAGGGAATCAGCCCCAGCATTTT. Protein: CASSLTGGSLGNQPQHF.